A single sample gave rise to the 13 T cell receptor beta chains below, sequenced in a study of shared clonotypes between healthy human individuals. Measured with immunoSEQ multiplex PCR; TCRdb has only the in-frame clones, and not every one. Among approximately 1,000,000 clones listed, approximately 78% were seen once. Specimen: memory CD4+ T cells from PBMCs. Subset specified: CD45RA-negative fraction. The origin of the receptors is a young man in good health. Some clones in this sample may be carry-over from other donors' samples.

The chain joins TRBV2 to TRBJ2-3; 12 nucleotides line up with TRBD1. Germline CDR1 reads SNHLY; CDR2 reads FYNNEI. Germline trimming cut 4 bases from V and 7 bases from J; bases unmatched to any gene: 6. The CDR3 totals 15 residues. The CDR3 DNA follows: TGTGCCAGCAGTGGGGACAGGGGGCAGGTTAATACGCAGTATTTT. The encoded protein is CASSGDRGQVNTQYF.

The chain couples TRBV6-5 to TRBJ1-2; D uncertain. Germline V gene lookup returns CDR1 MNHEY and CDR2 SVGAGI. V was trimmed by 8 bases and J by 4 bases, leaving 14 bases between them. This CDR3 spans 13 amino acids. CDR3 protein: CASGRDGLYGYTF. The CDR3 DNA is TGTGCCAGCGGCCGAGACGGCCTCTATGGCTACACCTTC.

The chain recombines TRBV28 with TRBJ2-7, with D possibly matching TRBD2 (5 bases). Trimming removed 8 bases from V and 4 bases from J, with 12 bases in between. Per germline, CDR1 MDHEN and CDR2 SYDVKM. This CDR3 is 12 amino acids long. CDR3 loop: CASRDPNYEQYF. The CDR3 bases are TGTGCCAGCCGGGATCCTAATTACGAGCAGTACTTC. Based on the CDR3 plus reference TRBV28 and TRBJ2-7, the full variable domain is DVKVTQSSRYLVKRTGEKVFLECVQDMDHENMFWYRQDPGLGLRLIYFSYDVKMKEKGDIPEGYSVSREKKERFSLILESASTNQTSMYLCASRDPNYEQYFGPGTRLTVT.

The chain combines TRBV2 with TRBJ2-5; 10 positions agree with TRBD1. The end of the DNA aligns better with TRBJ2-7, so the J call may be wrong. CDR1 SNHLY and CDR2 FYNNEI come from the germline V gene. This CDR3 region has 13 residues. CDR3 DNA sequence: TGTGCCACGGGACAGGGGATTTCCTACGAGCAGTACTTC. Amino acid sequence: CATGQGISYEQYF.

The chain links TRBV5-1 to TRBJ2-2; maybe TRBD1 (8 bases). Per the germline V gene, CDR1 is SGHRS and CDR2 is YFSETQ. CDR3 length: 16 amino acids. Trimming pared 5 bases from V and 6 bases from J, leaving 20 bases between. CDR3 nucleotide sequence: TGCGCCAGCAGGTCAGACAGGGGACTATCTCCCGGGGAGCTGTTTTTT. Translation: CASRSDRGLSPGELFF.

This chain links TRBV6-1 with TRBJ1-2; D possibly corresponds to TRBD1 (5 bases). Trimming took 1 base from V and 4 from J, leaving 10 bases between them. CDR1 is MNHNS, CDR2 SASEGT, per germline. The CDR3 is 14 amino acids. The CDR3 spells CASSEDAGGYGYTF. The CDR3 DNA follows: TGTGCCAGCAGTGAAGACGCTGGGGGCTATGGCTACACCTTC.

The gene calls are TRBV28 and TRBJ1-3; 7 bases are shared with TRBD1. The V and J ends lost 3 bases and 0 bases, in that order; junction bases with no gene match: 8. The CDR3 extends over 17 amino acids. Germline CDR1 and CDR2: MDHEN and SYDVKM. CDR3 loop: CASSFRGTVLSGNTIYF. Here the CDR3 DNA reads TGTGCCAGCAGTTTTCGCGGGACAGTTCTCTCTGGAAACACCATATATTTT.

The chain is built from TRBV6-6 and TRBJ1-5; the D is unclear. Germline CDR1 and CDR2: MNHNY and SVGAGI (reference sequence). This CDR3 comprises 14 residues. Trimming shortened V by 0 bases and J by 6 bases, and 9 bases separated the two germline ends. The CDR3 nucleotides are TGTGCCAGCAGTTACTCTCTGGGGAGTCAGCCCCAGCATTTT. Residues: CASSYSLGSQPQHF.

J is TRBJ2-7 and V is TRBV19; 12 nucleotides line up with TRBD2. J lost 6 bases, V lost 4 bases, and 7 bases had no gene match. CDR1 is LNHDA, CDR2 SQIVND, per germline (reference sequence). The length of the CDR3 is 15 residues. Here the CDR3 reads CASSTSGRATGEQYF. The CDR3 region has the DNA TGTGCCAGTAGTACTAGCGGGAGGGCGACGGGCGAGCAGTACTTC.

This chain connects TRBV7-2 to TRBJ1-4; 8 bases are a match to TRBD1. The V and J ends lost 2 bases and 10 bases, in that order; junction bases with no gene match: 12. The CDR3 is 16 residues long. The germline gives CDR1 SGHTA, CDR2 FQGNSA. The CDR3 spells CASSLRFGTGGRKLFF. DNA for the CDR3: TGTGCCAGCAGCTTACGCTTTGGGACAGGCGGGCGAAAACTGTTTTTT.

The rearrangement links TRBV30 to TRBJ2-7, with TRBD2 as a possible D gene (6 bases). CDR1 GTSNPN and CDR2 SVGIG come from the germline V gene (reference sequence). The CDR3 is 14 amino acids. V was pared by 0 bases and J by 1 base, with 10 bases between. The CDR3 DNA sequence: TGTGCCTGGAGTGTACAGGCGGGGTCCTACGAGCAGTACTTC. Amino acids: CAWSVQAGSYEQYF.

J is TRBJ2-5 and V is TRBV5-1; D is perhaps TRBD2 (5 bases). Trimming left V 1 base short and J 2 bases short, with 12 bases between. From germline, CDR1 is SGHRS and CDR2 YFSETQ. The CDR3 extends over 15 amino acids. The CDR3 reads CASSLLTGTQETQYF. The CDR3 DNA follows: TGCGCCAGCAGCTTGCTAACGGGAACGCAAGAGACCCAGTACTTC.

This CDR3 reads CAISEGLADSYEQYF. The DNA for the CDR3 is TGTGCCATCAGTGAAGGACTAGCGGACTCCTACGAGCAGTACTTC. The chain carries TRBV10-3 and TRBJ2-7; 10 bases are a match to TRBD2. The CDR3 runs 15 residues. Germline-derived CDR1 and CDR2 are ENHRY and SYGVKD. After removal of 3 bases from V and 0 bases from J, the junction contained 2 bases not matched to a gene.